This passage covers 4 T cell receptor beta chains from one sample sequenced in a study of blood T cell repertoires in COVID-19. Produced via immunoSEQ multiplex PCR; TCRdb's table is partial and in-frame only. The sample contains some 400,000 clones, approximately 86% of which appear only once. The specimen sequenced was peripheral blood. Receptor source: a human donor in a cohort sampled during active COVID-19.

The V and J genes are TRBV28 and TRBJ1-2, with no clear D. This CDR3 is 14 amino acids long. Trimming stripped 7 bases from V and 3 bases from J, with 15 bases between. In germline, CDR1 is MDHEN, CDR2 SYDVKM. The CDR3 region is CASTIKSDYYGYTF. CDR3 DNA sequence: TGTGCCAGCACCATAAAGTCAGACTACTATGGCTACACCTTC.

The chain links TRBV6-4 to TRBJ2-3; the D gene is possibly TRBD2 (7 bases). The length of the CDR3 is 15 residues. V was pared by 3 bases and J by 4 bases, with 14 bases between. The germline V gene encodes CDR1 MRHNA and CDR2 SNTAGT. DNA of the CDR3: TGTGCCAGCAGTGAGTCGGGGGGCGGATCAGATACGCAGTATTTT. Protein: CASSESGGGSDTQYF.

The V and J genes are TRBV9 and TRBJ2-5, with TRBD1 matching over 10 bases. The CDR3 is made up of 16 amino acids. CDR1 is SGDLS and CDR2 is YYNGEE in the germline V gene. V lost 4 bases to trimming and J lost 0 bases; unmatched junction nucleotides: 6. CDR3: CASSPRTGGNQETQYF. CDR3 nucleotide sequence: TGTGCCAGCAGCCCCCGGACAGGGGGTAACCAAGAGACCCAGTACTTC.

The CDR3 DNA is TGTGCCACCAGGTCAGGGGGCTGGCAGCCCCAGCATTTT. It translates to CATRSGGWQPQHF. This chain joins TRBV24-1 and TRBJ1-5, with 8 bases lining up with TRBD1. In germline, CDR1 is KGHDR, CDR2 SFDVKD. CDR3 length: 13 amino acids. V trimming: 7 bases; J trimming: 7 bases; junction bases outside the gene matches: 5.